These 22 T cell receptor beta chains came from one sample sequenced in a study of blood T cells in healthy people across ages. With a J-beta primer mix and a sample-barcoded 5' primer, a second PCR ran about 6 to 11 cycles. TCRdb reanalysed the 5' RACE reads using MiXCR and keeps one entry per CDR3 protein. The profile covers about 760,000 distinct CDR3 sequences, with more than 20% appearing a single time and around 9.2% taken by the ten largest. These same data were also listed under a study on T cells of mothers and their children.

The sequenced sample consisted of blood. The receptors derive from a boy aged 5-17 years in good health.

The rearrangement joins TRBV10-3 to TRBJ2-1; the match to TRBD2 covers 9 bases. The CDR3 consists of 17 residues. V was clipped by 6 bases and J by 0 bases; unmatched bases: 9. Germline V gene data show CDR1 as ENHRY and CDR2 as SYGVKD. CDR3 sequence: CAIRSGGTVSSYNEQFF. For the CDR3, the DNA is TGTGCCATCAGAAGCGGGGGGACAGTGAGCTCCTACAATGAGCAGTTCTTC.

This clonotype has just a few counts. The chain is built from TRBV5-1 and TRBJ2-2; D is perhaps TRBD1 or TRBD2 (5 bases each). The V and J ends lost 4 bases and 1 base respectively, with 14 bases between them. The germline CDR1 and CDR2 sequences are SGHRS and YFSETQ. The CDR3 totals 16 residues. CDR3 nucleotides: TGCGCCAGCAGCCCGGGACGGGTAAAGAACACCGGGGAGCTGTTTTTT. It is translated as CASSPGRVKNTGELFF.

This clonotype was seen more than once but under ten times. The rearrangement uses TRBV19 and TRBJ1-5, with TRBD1 identical over 7 bases. The CDR3 covers 15 residues. Germline assignment: CDR1 LNHDA and CDR2 SQIVND (reference sequence). The junction had 10 bases not matched to a gene; V was cut back by 7 bases and J by 4 bases. CDR3 bases: TGTGCCAGTACTTTGACAGGGATGGCTAATCAGCCCCAGCATTTT. Translation gives CASTLTGMANQPQHF.

This clonotype occurred many times. The J gene is TRBJ2-7, the V gene TRBV29-1; 9 bases map to TRBD1. The CDR3 loop spans 13 amino acids. The trim removed 6 bases at V and 5 bases at J, leaving 8 bases unmatched. Germline V lookup: CDR1 SQVTM, CDR2 ANQGSEA. In nucleotides, the CDR3 is TGCAGCGTACCCGGGACAGGGCTACACGAGCAGTACTTC. Protein product: CSVPGTGLHEQYF.

This clonotype turned up a few times. J is TRBJ2-3 and V is TRBV7-9; tentative D call: TRBD2 (5 bases). V shed 5 bases and J shed 5 bases, with 14 bases lying between them. Germline CDR1 and CDR2: SEHNR and FQNEAQ (reference sequence). This CDR3 region has 14 residues. The CDR3 DNA sequence: TGTGCCAGCAGCCCCGGGAAGGACGGAGATACGCAGTATTTT. Encoded protein: CASSPGKDGDTQYF.

Comments on this clonotype: The junction departs from the called germline gene at one end, perhaps through a read error. The rearrangement links TRBV7-2 to TRBJ2-5, with TRBD1 matching 7 bases. The assigned J gene may be wrong: the sequence end matches TRBJ2-1 better. Per germline, CDR1 SGHTA and CDR2 FQGNSA. CDR3 length equals 15 residues. CDR3 sequence (DNA): TGTGCCAGTAGCTTAGGGTCAGGGGGTCTCTATGAGCAGTTCTTC. It specifies CASSLGSGGLYEQFF.

The chain combines TRBV28 with TRBJ1-1; D uncertain. This CDR3 is built from 13 residues. V dropped 10 bases and J dropped 5 bases, with 17 bases sitting between them. The germline V gene has CDR1 MDHEN and CDR2 SYDVKM. In DNA, the CDR3 is TGTGCCATAAGACTGTTTGAGGGTACTGAAGCTTTCTTT. Amino acid sequence: CAIRLFEGTEAFF.

The chain has TRBV6-2 or TRBV6-3 and TRBJ2-4; 7 bases are shared with TRBD1. Germline lookup yields CDR1 MNHEY and CDR2 SVGEGT. The CDR3 runs to 16 residues. Unmatched junction bases numbered 7, after V lost 5 bases and J lost 0 bases. CDR3 sequence reads: CASSHRGELAKNIQYF. The CDR3 DNA reads as TGTGCCAGCAGTCACAGGGGAGAACTAGCCAAAAACATTCAGTACTTC.

The chain has TRBV5-1 and TRBJ1-2, with 9 bases lining up with TRBD1. The CDR3 loop spans 14 amino acids. Germline-derived CDR1 and CDR2 are SGHRS and YFSETQ. J was trimmed by 1 base and V by 4 bases; bases with no gene match: 2. The CDR3: CASSRDRVNYGYTF. In DNA, the CDR3 is TGCGCCAGCAGCCGGGACAGGGTTAACTATGGCTACACCTTC.

This clonotype was counted a few times. This rearrangement joins TRBV6-2 or TRBV6-3 to TRBJ2-4; D perhaps matches TRBD1 (5 bases). Trimming shortened V by 2 bases and J by 0 bases, and 8 bases separated the two germline ends. Germline lookup yields CDR1 MNHEY and CDR2 SVGEGT. There are 15 residues in the CDR3. This CDR3 is CASSYKGLAKNIQYF. CDR3 bases: TGTGCCAGCAGTTACAAGGGGCTAGCCAAAAACATTCAGTACTTC.

The table lists this clonotype with a few counts. The V and J genes are TRBV6-2 or TRBV6-3 and TRBJ2-1; 11 nucleotides line up with TRBD1. The CDR3 is made up of 21 amino acids. Germline CDR1 is MNHEY and CDR2 is SVGEGT. The J segment lost 4 bases and the V segment lost 4 bases, leaving 21 bases of the junction unmatched. The CDR3, as DNA: TGTGCCAGCAGTTTTGTCCTGGGGACAGGGGGACCCCGGTCAGGGTACAATGAGCAGTTCTTC. Protein sequence: CASSFVLGTGGPRSGYNEQFF.

The chain carries TRBV13 and TRBJ1-1, with a weak D call TRBD1 (6 bases). Germline loops: CDR1 PRHDT, CDR2 FYEKMQ (reference sequence). Trimming shortened V by 0 bases and J by 2 bases, and 10 bases separated the two germline ends. CDR3 length equals 15 residues. DNA for the CDR3: TGTGCCAGCAGCTTAGGAGTGGGGGCTAACACTGAAGCTTTCTTT. This gives the protein CASSLGVGANTEAFF.

This clonotype came up a few times. The V and J genes are TRBV29-1 and TRBJ2-2, with TRBD2 identical over 8 bases. CDR1 is SQVTM, CDR2 ANQGSEA, per germline. The V gene end was trimmed by 7 bases and the J gene end by 4 bases; junction bases not matched to a gene: 11. The CDR3 runs to 15 residues. CDR3 sequence reads: CSARGGELRTGELFF. Written as DNA, the CDR3 is TGCAGCGCCCGGGGGGGGGAGCTGCGCACCGGGGAGCTGTTTTTT.

The rearrangement joins TRBV11-2 to TRBJ2-4; D call uncertain. From germline, CDR1 is SGHAT and CDR2 FQNNGV. The CDR3 has 15 residues. The germline V and J ends were trimmed by 0 bases and 5 bases, with 11 bases remaining between them. CDR3 bases: TGTGCCAGCAGCTTAGAGGGCAGCTCCGAAAACATTCAGTACTTC. The encoded protein is CASSLEGSSENIQYF.

This clonotype was detected a few times. The gene calls are TRBV5-1 and TRBJ2-7, with 8 bases fitting TRBD1. This CDR3 is built from 16 residues. Trimming took 0 bases from V and 4 from J; bases not matched to a gene: 9. In germline, CDR1 is SGHRS, CDR2 YFSETQ. The CDR3 loop is CASSLVAGQESYEQYF. CDR3 nucleotides: TGCGCCAGCAGCTTGGTTGCGGGACAGGAGAGTTACGAGCAGTACTTC.

The chain carries TRBV5-1 and TRBJ2-2, with no clear D. Germline CDR1 is SGHRS and CDR2 is YFSETQ. The CDR3 contains 16 residues. Trimming shortened V by 5 bases and J by 0 bases, and 14 bases separated the two germline ends. The chain's CDR3 is CASSNLVAANTGELFF. The CDR3 bases are TGCGCCAGCAGTAATCTGGTGGCAGCGAACACCGGGGAGCTGTTTTTT.

The rearrangement uses TRBV20-1 and TRBJ2-7; 11 nucleotides align to TRBD2. V trimming: 1 base; J trimming: 4 bases; junction bases outside the gene matches: 3. Looked up from germline, CDR1 is DFQATT and CDR2 is SNEGSKA (reference sequence). This CDR3 has 14 amino acids. CDR3 DNA: TGCAGTGCTAGAGGACTAGCGGGGCGTTACGAGCAGTACTTC. Amino acid sequence: CSARGLAGRYEQYF.

This chain connects TRBV20-1 to TRBJ2-5; TRBD2 is a possible D gene (6 bases). Germline CDR1 reads DFQATT; CDR2 reads SNEGSKA (reference sequence). This CDR3 is built from 13 residues. V was pared by 6 bases and J by 0 bases, with 11 bases between. CDR3 region: CSAGSGYQETQYF. The CDR3 DNA is TGCAGTGCGGGCAGCGGGTACCAAGAGACCCAGTACTTC.

With regard to this clonotype: Sequence at one end of the junction differs from germline and may be a read error. V and J are TRBV28 and TRBJ2-5; 8 positions agree with TRBD2. With the DNA end fitting TRBJ2-7 better, the J assignment may be wrong. Germline-derived CDR1 and CDR2 are MDHEN and SYDVKM. This CDR3 is 15 amino acids long. CDR3 nucleotides: TGTGCCAGCGGTTTTAGCGGGATGAAGACCTACGAGCAGTACTTC. Translating gives CASGFSGMKTYEQYF.

This clonotype showed up just once. This chain links TRBV6-5 with TRBJ2-7; D is unresolved. V was clipped by 7 bases and J by 3 bases, with 13 bases between them. Germline assignment: CDR1 MNHEY and CDR2 SVGAGI. The CDR3 spans 13 residues. The CDR3 DNA is TGTGCCAGCAAGAGTCAACAACTCTACGAGCAGTACTTC. As protein: CASKSQQLYEQYF.

The V gene is TRBV9, the J gene TRBJ2-1; 12 nucleotides match TRBD1. Germline CDR1 reads SGDLS; CDR2 reads YYNGEE. V trimming: 0 bases; J trimming: 8 bases; junction bases outside the gene matches: 3. CDR3 length: 15 residues. CDR3 region: CASSVGGTGGYEQFF. CDR3 sequence (DNA): TGTGCCAGCAGCGTAGGGGGGACAGGGGGCTATGAGCAGTTCTTC.

This clonotype was counted only a few times. The chain uses TRBV7-2 and TRBJ2-7; 7 bases fit TRBD1. CDR3 length equals 14 residues. V shed 6 bases and J 8 bases; nucleotides not matched to a gene: 13. Germline CDR1 SGHTA, CDR2 FQGNSA. The CDR3 loop reads CASSEGQAVGKQYF. DNA for the CDR3: TGTGCCAGCAGTGAAGGACAGGCGGTCGGAAAGCAGTACTTC.